The 10 T cell receptor beta chains given below trace back to one sample, sequenced in a study of cytomegalovirus exposure and HLA in healthy donors. Primers included in the PCR were 60 Vbeta and 13 Jbeta primers. Sequencing used immunoSEQ multiplex PCR; TCRdb keeps in-frame clones, though not all of them. The ten most abundant clones cover about 3.4% of a sample with tens of thousands of clones. The source material was PBMCs. These receptors originate from a woman in her forties in good health and CMV-seropositive.

The V and J genes are TRBV7-9 and TRBJ1-2; D may be TRBD1 (6 bases). CDR3 length equals 12 residues. The V gene's germline CDR1 is SEHNR and CDR2 FQNEAQ (reference sequence). With 5 bases removed from V and 4 bases from J, the gap between germline ends came to 8 bases. As DNA, the CDR3 is TGTGCCAGCAGCGCGACAGGCTATGGCTACACCTTC. It yields the protein CASSATGYGYTF.

The chain employs TRBV7-9 and TRBJ2-5, with 9 bases lining up with TRBD1. The CDR3 sequence is 15 residues long. In germline, CDR1 is SEHNR, CDR2 FQNEAQ (reference sequence). J gave up 5 bases and V 1 base, and 5 bases lay outside the gene matches. CDR3 nucleotide sequence: TGTGCCAGCAGCTTAGGGGACAGGGACTACGAGACCCAGTACTTC. This sequence encodes CASSLGDRDYETQYF.

The V gene is TRBV5-1, the J gene TRBJ2-1, with TRBD2 identical over 13 bases. Germline V CDR1 and CDR2: SGHRS, YFSETQ. This CDR3 has 14 amino acids. V was pared by 6 bases and J by 8 bases, with 5 bases of the junction left unmatched. The DNA of the CDR3 is TGCGCCAGCAAACGGACTAGCGGGAGCGATGAGCAGTTCTTC. Encoded protein: CASKRTSGSDEQFF. The complete variable domain, with remaining parts taken from reference TRBV5-1 and TRBJ2-1, reads KAGVTQTPRYLIKTRGQQVTLSCSPISGHRSVSWYQQTPGQGLQFLFEYFSETQRNKGNFPGRFSGRQFSNSRSEMNVSTLELGDSALYLCASKRTSGSDEQFFGPGTRLTVL.

The chain recombines TRBV7-3 with TRBJ1-1; D call uncertain. The CDR3 runs 13 residues. Trimming pared 3 bases from V and 0 bases from J, leaving 5 bases between. Germline CDR1 and CDR2: SGHTA and FQGTGA. The CDR3 DNA reads TGTGCCAGCAGCTTTTCCATGAACACTGAAGCTTTCTTT. Its translation is CASSFSMNTEAFF.

The genes are TRBV9 and TRBJ2-3; D possibly corresponds to TRBD2 (6 bases). Trimming shortened V by 0 bases and J by 4 bases, and 15 bases separated the two germline ends. The CDR3 length is 16 residues. Germline CDR1 is SGDLS and CDR2 is YYNGEE. As DNA, the CDR3 is TGTGCCAGCAGCGTAGGTTCGTGGGGGGACGCAGATACGCAGTATTTT. This codes for CASSVGSWGDADTQYF.

The chain is built from TRBV5-1 and TRBJ1-1, with D maybe TRBD1 (5 bases). The germline V gene has CDR1 SGHRS and CDR2 YFSETQ. The CDR3 spans 14 residues. V was cut by 2 bases and J by 6 bases, with 14 bases left in between. DNA of the CDR3: TGCGCCAGCAGCTTACGGGGGGAGTGGTCTGAAGCTTTCTTT. Its translation is CASSLRGEWSEAFF.

V gene TRBV29-1 combines with J gene TRBJ2-1; 10 bases fit TRBD2. V lost 7 bases and J lost 5; bases outside the gene matches: 11. The CDR3 covers 15 residues. The V gene's germline CDR1 is SQVTM and CDR2 ANQGSEA. DNA for the CDR3: TGCAGCGGGGGGAGGCGACTAGCGGGCGACAATGAGCAGTTCTTC. It codes for CSGGRRLAGDNEQFF.

The chain is built from TRBV28 and TRBJ2-7, with TRBD1 identical over 7 bases. The V and J ends lost 3 bases and 1 base, in that order; junction bases with no gene match: 6. The CDR3 spans 15 residues. CDR1 is MDHEN and CDR2 is SYDVKM in the germline V gene. The DNA of the CDR3 is TGTGCCAGCAGTTTTAGGGGGCTTTGGTCCTACGAGCAGTACTTC. Translation: CASSFRGLWSYEQYF.

V usage is TRBV2 and J usage is TRBJ1-4; 8 bases are shared with TRBD1. CDR3 length equals 16 residues. Looked up from germline, CDR1 is SNHLY and CDR2 is FYNNEI. After removal of 8 bases from V and 1 base from J, the junction contained 9 bases not matched to a gene. The CDR3 nucleotides are TGTGCCAGCCTCCAGGGGGCGCGTAGAACTAATGAAAAACTGTTTTTT. This codes for CASLQGARRTNEKLFF.

The chain links TRBV29-1 to TRBJ1-1, with D unresolved. Germline CDR1 SQVTM, CDR2 ANQGSEA. The length of the CDR3 is 14 residues. Trimming removed 6 bases at V and 1 base at J, with 15 bases between. The CDR3 nucleotides read TGCAGCGTCCTCTGGGAGGGCAGGAACACTGAAGCTTTCTTT. It yields the protein CSVLWEGRNTEAFF.